This TCR beta chain derives from a study of T-cell reconstitution after alpha-beta-depleted transplantation in children. The TCRbeta library was prepared with unique molecular identifiers. TCRdb redid the calling of the PCR reads with MiXCR, one entry per CDR3 protein. The repertoire holds 700,000 or so distinct CDR3 sequences, with 10% to 15% as singletons. The table lists this clonotype with many counts. V was clipped by 0 bases and J by 4 bases, with 11 bases between them. The germline V gene encodes CDR1 SGHVS and CDR2 FNYEAQ. This CDR3 has 15 residues. The rearrangement joins TRBV7-6 to TRBJ2-3; TRBD1 is a possible D gene (6 bases). This sample comprised PBMCs, obtained before TCRalphabeta/CD19-depleted stem cell transplant. The sequence was collected from a girl aged 2-15 years with congenital amegakaryocytic thrombocytopenia, due to receive a stem cell transplant. The CDR3 DNA follows: TGTGCCAGCAGCTTAGCGCCAGGGGTAGCAGATACGCAGTATTTT. It codes for CASSLAPGVADTQYF.